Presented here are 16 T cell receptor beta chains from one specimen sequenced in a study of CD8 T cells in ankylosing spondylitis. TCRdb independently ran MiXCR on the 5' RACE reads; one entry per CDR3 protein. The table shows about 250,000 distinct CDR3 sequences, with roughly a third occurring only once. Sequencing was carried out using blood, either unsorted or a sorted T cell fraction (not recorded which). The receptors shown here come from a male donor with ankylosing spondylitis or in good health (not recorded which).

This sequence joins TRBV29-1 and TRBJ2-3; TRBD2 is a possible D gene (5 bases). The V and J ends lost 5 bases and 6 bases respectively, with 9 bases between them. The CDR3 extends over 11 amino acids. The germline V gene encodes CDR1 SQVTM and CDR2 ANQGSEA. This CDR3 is CSVPRGDTQYF. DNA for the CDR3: TGCAGCGTTCCGAGAGGGGATACGCAGTATTTT.

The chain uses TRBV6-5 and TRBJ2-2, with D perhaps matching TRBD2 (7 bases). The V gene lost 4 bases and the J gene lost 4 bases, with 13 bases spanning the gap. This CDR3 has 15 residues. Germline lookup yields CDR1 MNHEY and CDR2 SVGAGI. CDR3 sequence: CASSSGGVSTGELFF. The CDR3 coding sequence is TGTGCCAGCAGTTCGGGGGGCGTCTCCACCGGGGAGCTGTTTTTT.

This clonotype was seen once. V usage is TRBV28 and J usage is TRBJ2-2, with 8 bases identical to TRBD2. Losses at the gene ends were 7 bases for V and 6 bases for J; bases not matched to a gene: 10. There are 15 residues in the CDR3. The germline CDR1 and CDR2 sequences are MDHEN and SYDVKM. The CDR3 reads CASTSGTRLAGELFF. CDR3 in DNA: TGTGCCAGCACCTCCGGGACTAGATTGGCCGGGGAGCTGTTTTTT.

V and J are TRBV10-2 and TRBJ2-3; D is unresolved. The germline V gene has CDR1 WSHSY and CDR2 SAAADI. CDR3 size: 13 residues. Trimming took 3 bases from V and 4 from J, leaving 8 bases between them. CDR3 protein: CASSDFVADTQYF. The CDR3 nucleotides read TGCGCCAGCAGTGACTTCGTTGCAGATACGCAGTATTTT.

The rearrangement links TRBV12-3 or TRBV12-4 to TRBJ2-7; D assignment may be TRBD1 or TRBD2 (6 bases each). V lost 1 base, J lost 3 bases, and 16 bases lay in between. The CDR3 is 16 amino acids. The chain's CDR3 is CASSLVGGLRYYEQYF. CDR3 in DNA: TGTGCCAGCAGTTTAGTGGGGGGCCTACGGTACTACGAGCAGTACTTC.

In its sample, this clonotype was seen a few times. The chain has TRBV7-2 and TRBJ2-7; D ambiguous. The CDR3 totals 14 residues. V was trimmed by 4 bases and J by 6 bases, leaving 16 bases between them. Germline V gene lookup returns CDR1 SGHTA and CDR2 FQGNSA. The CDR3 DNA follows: TGTGCCAGCAGCTCAAGCCTGGGTCTCTCCGAGCAGTACTTC. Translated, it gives CASSSSLGLSEQYF.

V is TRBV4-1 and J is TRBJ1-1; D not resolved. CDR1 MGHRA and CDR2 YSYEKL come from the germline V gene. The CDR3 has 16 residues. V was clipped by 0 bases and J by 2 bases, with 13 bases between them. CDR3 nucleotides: TGCGCCAGCAGCCAAGATGGGTTTAGGGAAAACACTGAAGCTTTCTTT. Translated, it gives CASSQDGFRENTEAFF.

The CDR3 loop reads CASRSFRDYRYYEQYF. CDR3 bases: TGTGCCAGCCGTTCCTTCCGGGACTACCGATACTACGAGCAGTACTTC. The V and J genes are TRBV6-5 and TRBJ2-7; 7 nucleotides line up with TRBD2. V shed 8 bases and J 3 bases; nucleotides not matched to a gene: 16. The length of the CDR3 is 16 residues. Germline CDR1 is MNHEY and CDR2 is SVGAGI.

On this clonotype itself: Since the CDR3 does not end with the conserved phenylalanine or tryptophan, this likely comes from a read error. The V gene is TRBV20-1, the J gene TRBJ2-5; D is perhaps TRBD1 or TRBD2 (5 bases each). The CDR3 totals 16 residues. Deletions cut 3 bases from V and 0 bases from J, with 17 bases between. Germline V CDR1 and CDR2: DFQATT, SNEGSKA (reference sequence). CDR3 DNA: TGCAGTGCTAGTATTCGCGCTTGGGGGTACCAAGAGACCCAGTACTAC. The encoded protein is CSASIRAWGYQETQYY.

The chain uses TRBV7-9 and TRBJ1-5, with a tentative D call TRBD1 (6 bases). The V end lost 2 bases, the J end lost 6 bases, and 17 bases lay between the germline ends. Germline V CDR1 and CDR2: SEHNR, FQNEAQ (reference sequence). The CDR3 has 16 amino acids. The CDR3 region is CASSLWSPGAGQPQHF. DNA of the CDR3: TGTGCCAGCAGCTTATGGTCACCGGGGGCCGGTCAGCCCCAGCATTTT.

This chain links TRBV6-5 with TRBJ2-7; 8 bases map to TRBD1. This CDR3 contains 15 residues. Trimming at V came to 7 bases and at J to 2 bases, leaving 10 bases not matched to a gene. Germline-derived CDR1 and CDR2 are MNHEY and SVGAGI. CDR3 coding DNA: TGTGCCAGCAATTCTGGGACAGGCGGCGCCTACGAGCAGTACTTC. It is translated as CASNSGTGGAYEQYF.

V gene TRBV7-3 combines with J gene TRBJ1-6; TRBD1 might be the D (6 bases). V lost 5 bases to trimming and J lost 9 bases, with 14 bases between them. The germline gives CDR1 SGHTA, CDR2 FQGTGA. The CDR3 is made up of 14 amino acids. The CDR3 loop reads CASSHTGLGSPLHF. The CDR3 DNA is TGTGCCAGCAGCCACACAGGGTTGGGTTCACCCCTCCACTTT.

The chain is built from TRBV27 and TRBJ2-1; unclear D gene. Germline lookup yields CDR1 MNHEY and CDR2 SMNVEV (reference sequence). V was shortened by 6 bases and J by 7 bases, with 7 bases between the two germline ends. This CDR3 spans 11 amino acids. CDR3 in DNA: TGTGCCAGCAGGGATTGGAATGAGCAGTTCTTC. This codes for CASRDWNEQFF.

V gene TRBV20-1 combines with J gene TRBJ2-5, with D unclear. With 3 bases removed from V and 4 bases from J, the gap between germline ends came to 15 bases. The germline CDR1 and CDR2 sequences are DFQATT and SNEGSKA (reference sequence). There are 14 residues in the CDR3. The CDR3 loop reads CSASSDISGETQYF. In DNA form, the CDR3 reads TGCAGTGCTAGCTCCGACATCTCGGGAGAGACCCAGTACTTC.

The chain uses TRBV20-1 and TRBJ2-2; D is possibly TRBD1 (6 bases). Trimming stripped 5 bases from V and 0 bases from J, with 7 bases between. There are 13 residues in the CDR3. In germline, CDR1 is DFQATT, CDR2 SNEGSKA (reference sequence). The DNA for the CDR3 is TGCAGTGCTGGACAGACGAACACCGGGGAGCTGTTTTTT. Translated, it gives CSAGQTNTGELFF.

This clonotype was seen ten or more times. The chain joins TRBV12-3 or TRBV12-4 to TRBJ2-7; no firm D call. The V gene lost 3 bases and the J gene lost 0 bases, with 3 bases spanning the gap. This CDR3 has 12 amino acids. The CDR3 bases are TGTGCCAGCAGTTTGTACTCCTACGAGCAGTACTTC. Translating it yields CASSLYSYEQYF.